This T cell receptor (beta chain) was retrieved from a study of blood T cell repertoires in COVID-19. Looked up from germline, CDR1 is MGHRA and CDR2 is YSYEKL. The CDR3 extends over 15 amino acids. Trimming at V came to 3 bases and at J to 4 bases, leaving 5 bases not matched to a gene. Data came from immunoSEQ multiplex PCR; TCRdb stores just in-frame clones and leaves some out. The sample yields more than 50,000 clones, approximately 92% seen once. The chain recombines TRBV4-1 with TRBJ1-4; TRBD1 matches at 7 bases. This receptor was identified in a man aged 80 or over with acute or convalescent COVID-19. Sequenced material: peripheral blood. This CDR3 is CASSHGTVNNEKLFF. In nucleotides, the CDR3 is TGCGCCAGCAGCCACGGGACAGTGAATAATGAAAAACTGTTTTTT.